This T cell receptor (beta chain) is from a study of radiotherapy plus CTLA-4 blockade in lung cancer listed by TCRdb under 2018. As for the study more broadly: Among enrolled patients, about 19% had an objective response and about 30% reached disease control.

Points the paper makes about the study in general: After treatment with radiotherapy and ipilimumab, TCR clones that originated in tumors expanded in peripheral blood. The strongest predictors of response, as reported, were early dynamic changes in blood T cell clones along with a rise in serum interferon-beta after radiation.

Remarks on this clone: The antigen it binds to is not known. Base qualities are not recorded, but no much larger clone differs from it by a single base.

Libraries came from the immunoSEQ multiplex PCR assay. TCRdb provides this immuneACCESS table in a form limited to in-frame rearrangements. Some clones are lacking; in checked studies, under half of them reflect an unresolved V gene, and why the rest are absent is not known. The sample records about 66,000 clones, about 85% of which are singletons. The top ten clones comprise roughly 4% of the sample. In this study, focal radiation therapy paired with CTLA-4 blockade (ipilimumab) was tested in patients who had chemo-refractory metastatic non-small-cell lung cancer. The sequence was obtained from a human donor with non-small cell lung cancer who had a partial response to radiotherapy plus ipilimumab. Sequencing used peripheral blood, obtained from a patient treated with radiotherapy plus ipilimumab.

This receptor carries the CDR3 CASSFVQWNTEAFF. The DNA is TGTGCCAGCAGTTTTGTACAGTGGAACACTGAAGCTTTCTTT. In this chain, TRBV28 is recombined with TRBJ1-1, with no confident D gene call. Trimming costs V 3 bases and J 1 base, and their ends lie 9 bases apart. Sequences MDHEN (CDR1) and SYDVKM (CDR2) are obtained from the germline V gene. Inclusive of the bounding cysteine and phenylalanine, the CDR3 is 14 residues long. Left in the record is the CDR3 DNA by itself, 42 bases read in frame from the first base.